One sample yielded the 32 T cell receptor beta chains listed below, sequenced in a study of post-analysis software for immune sequencing data. Study conclusions and caveats: Relative to controls, patients had several TRBV segments at higher frequency, with TRBV5-6, TRBV5-1 and TRBV20-1 among these.

These receptors' targets are unknown. Unique molecular identifiers featured in each of the TCR beta cDNA libraries. TCRdb redid the calling of the PCR reads with MiXCR, one entry per CDR3 protein. The sample has hundreds of thousands of distinct CDR3 sequences, 59% seen once; the top ten hold about 11%. Sample: blood. The receptors derive from a girl aged 2-15 years with multiple sclerosis.

V is TRBV19 and J is TRBJ2-1; D remains unclear. The CDR3 has 12 residues. Germline CDR1 is LNHDA and CDR2 is SQIVND (reference sequence). The V end was cut by 1 base, the J end by 7 bases, with 5 bases between. The CDR3 is CASSIGRNEQFF. The CDR3 DNA sequence: TGTGCCAGTAGTATAGGACGGAATGAGCAGTTCTTC.

This clonotype was seen just once. V is TRBV9 and J is TRBJ2-7; D gene unclear. CDR1 and CDR2 from the germline V gene are SGDLS and YYNGEE. Trimming stripped 1 base from V and 7 bases from J, with 18 bases between. The CDR3 consists of 15 residues. This CDR3 reads CASSVSLTDNNEQYF. In DNA form, the CDR3 reads TGTGCCAGCAGCGTAAGCCTAACGGATAACAATGAGCAGTACTTC.

This chain uses TRBV11-2 with TRBJ1-2, with D hard to call. The CDR3 loop spans 14 amino acids. The V and J ends lost 5 bases and 2 bases respectively, with 12 bases between them. The germline V gene has CDR1 SGHAT and CDR2 FQNNGV. The CDR3 loop reads CASSRYGENYGYTF. The CDR3 DNA sequence: TGTGCCAGCAGCCGATACGGGGAGAACTATGGCTACACCTTC.

The chain couples TRBV4-3 to TRBJ1-2; D is unresolved. The V end lost 1 base, the J end lost 2 bases, and 14 bases lay between the germline ends. This CDR3 contains 16 residues. Per germline, CDR1 LGHNA and CDR2 YSLEER. CDR3: CASSQGLGTANYGYTF. In nucleotides, the CDR3 is TGCGCCAGCAGCCAAGGGTTAGGAACAGCGAACTATGGCTACACCTTC.

This clonotype showed up just a few times. The chain employs TRBV5-6 and TRBJ1-2; D unclear. The CDR3 spans 16 residues. V was shortened by 0 bases and J by 2 bases, with 14 bases between the two germline ends. In germline, CDR1 is SGHDT, CDR2 YYEEEE. This CDR3 reads CASSLGTGRENYGYTF. The CDR3 nucleotides read TGTGCCAGCAGCTTGGGGACGGGGAGAGAAAACTATGGCTACACCTTC.

This clonotype was counted between two and nine times. The chain recombines TRBV6-6 with TRBJ2-1, with D maybe TRBD1 (5 bases). The CDR3 contains 16 residues. The germline gives CDR1 MNHNY, CDR2 SVGAGI (reference sequence). The V gene lost 0 bases and the J gene lost 5 bases, with 14 bases spanning the gap. The CDR3 DNA follows: TGTGCCAGCAGTTACTCGGCAGGGAAAGGACACAATGAGCAGTTCTTC. It yields the protein CASSYSAGKGHNEQFF.

The chain is built from TRBV15 and TRBJ2-1; 12 nucleotides align to TRBD2. The CDR3 contains 15 residues. J was trimmed by 5 bases and V by 5 bases; bases with no gene match: 4. In germline, CDR1 is LNHNV, CDR2 YYDKDF (reference sequence). CDR3 in amino acids: CATSPGLAGNNEQFF. CDR3 nucleotides: TGTGCCACCAGCCCCGGACTAGCGGGAAACAATGAGCAGTTCTTC. Combining the CDR3 with reference TRBV15 and TRBJ2-1 gives the whole variable domain DAMVIQNPRYQVTQFGKPVTLSCSQTLNHNVMYWYQQKSSQAPKLLFHYYDKDFNNEADTPDNFQSRRPNTSFCFLDIRSPGLGDTAMYLCATSPGLAGNNEQFFGPGTRLTVL.

CDR3 bases: TGCGCCAGCAGCGGATTAACAGGGCTCTACACCTTC. The encoded protein is CASSGLTGLYTF. The chain carries TRBV5-1 and TRBJ1-2, with D perhaps matching TRBD1 (6 bases). From germline, CDR1 is SGHRS and CDR2 YFSETQ. The CDR3 length is 12 residues. Trimming stripped 4 bases from V and 10 bases from J, with 14 bases between.

This chain joins TRBV12-3 or TRBV12-4 and TRBJ2-3; possible D gene TRBD2, 5 bases. Between the trimmed V and J ends, which lost 5 bases and 4 bases, there was a span of 19 bases. This CDR3 is 16 amino acids long. The CDR3 DNA sequence: TGTGCCAGCAGTGGAGGCTGGGAAGGGCGCTCAGATACGCAGTATTTT. This sequence encodes CASSGGWEGRSDTQYF.

There are a few counts of this clonotype. V gene TRBV20-1 combines with J gene TRBJ1-6; D is unresolved. This CDR3 spans 15 amino acids. Trimming pared 0 bases from V and 10 bases from J, leaving 16 bases between. CDR1 is DFQATT, CDR2 SNEGSKA, per germline (reference sequence). The CDR3, as DNA: TGCAGTGCTAGAGATCTGGGCCCAAGGGAATCACCCCTCCACTTT. It is translated as CSARDLGPRESPLHF.

This chain uses TRBV5-6 with TRBJ1-2, with D perhaps matching TRBD1 (5 bases). V dropped 1 base and J dropped 8 bases, with 27 bases sitting between them. This CDR3 comprises 18 residues. Germline V lookup: CDR1 SGHDT, CDR2 YYEEEE. CDR3 bases: TGTGCCAGCAGCTTGATAGGGGCCCTCCCGAGACTGGAGGACGGCTACACCTTC. Its protein is CASSLIGALPRLEDGYTF.

This clonotype was seen only once. CDR3 bases: TGTGCCAGCAGCGGCATATTCGGGGGCCAGTACTTC. Residues: CASSGIFGGQYF. This rearrangement joins TRBV7-2 to TRBJ2-5; TRBD2 might be the D (6 bases). Germline values: CDR1 SGHTA, CDR2 FQGNSA. V was shortened by 5 bases and J by 10 bases, with 14 bases between the two germline ends. The CDR3 covers 12 residues.

The J gene is TRBJ2-7, the V gene TRBV29-1; 12 nucleotides agree with TRBD2. The CDR3 extends over 13 amino acids. Germline V lookup: CDR1 SQVTM, CDR2 ANQGSEA. The ends lost 4 bases at V and 4 bases at J; junction bases unmatched: 2. The CDR3 spells CSVVTSGSYEQYF. The CDR3 bases are TGCAGCGTTGTGACTAGCGGGAGTTACGAGCAGTACTTC.

The chain uses TRBV7-2 and TRBJ2-3, with TRBD2 identical over 8 bases. Germline V gene data show CDR1 as SGHTA and CDR2 as FQGNSA. The CDR3 consists of 17 residues. Losses at the gene ends were 0 bases for V and 2 bases for J; bases not matched to a gene: 7. The CDR3 DNA follows: TGTGCCAGCAGCTTAGCGCCCGGGACTAGTTACACAGATACGCAGTATTTT. This codes for CASSLAPGTSYTDTQYF.

The chain couples TRBV5-1 to TRBJ2-5; possibly TRBD1 for D (6 bases). V was trimmed by 3 bases and J by 7 bases, leaving 16 bases between them. CDR3 size: 14 residues. Germline CDR1 and CDR2: SGHRS and YFSETQ. CDR3 sequence reads: CASSSDYEGGTQYF. The DNA for the CDR3 is TGCGCCAGCAGCTCCGACTATGAAGGGGGGACCCAGTACTTC.

The chain employs TRBV21-1 and TRBJ2-3; no check of the table's D call, TRBD1, against the DNA was made. TRBV21-1 is given as a pseudogene. CDR3 length: 18 residues. The CDR3 DNA is TGTGCCAGCAGCGCAACCGGGACAGGGGGTGAAGGTAGAGATACGCAGTATTTT. It translates to CASSATGTGGEGRDTQYF.

The genes are TRBV7-8 and TRBJ1-2; D gene uncertain. V shed 1 base and J shed 2 bases, with 8 bases lying between them. The CDR3 runs 14 residues. From germline, CDR1 is SGHVS and CDR2 FQNEAQ. CDR3 amino acids: CASSLEGGNYGYTF. The DNA of the CDR3 is TGTGCCAGCAGCTTAGAAGGCGGGAACTATGGCTACACCTTC. The full variable domain, with the rest looked up from reference TRBV7-8 and TRBJ1-2, is GAGVSQSPRYKVAKRGQDVALRCDPISGHVSLFWYQQALGQGPEFLTYFQNEAQLDKSGLPSDRFFAERPEGSVSTLKIQRTQQEDSAVYLCASSLEGGNYGYTFGSGTRLTVV.

This clonotype was detected only once. J is TRBJ2-1 and V is TRBV5-1; no definite D call. Germline assignment: CDR1 SGHRS and CDR2 YFSETQ. The CDR3 has 15 residues. Trimming removed 3 bases at V and 2 bases at J, with 12 bases between. CDR3 sequence reads: CASSSVFPAYNEQFF. Written as DNA, the CDR3 is TGCGCCAGCAGCTCGGTTTTCCCCGCCTACAATGAGCAGTTCTTC.

The chain is built from TRBV7-2 and TRBJ2-5; D gene uncertain. In germline, CDR1 is SGHTA, CDR2 FQGNSA. The CDR3 is made up of 13 amino acids. V lost 5 bases and J 3 bases, leaving 10 bases between the germline ends. This CDR3 is CASSQTGKETQYF. In DNA form, the CDR3 reads TGTGCCAGCAGCCAGACTGGGAAAGAGACCCAGTACTTC.

The V and J genes are TRBV10-2 and TRBJ2-1, with TRBD2 matching over 7 bases. V was clipped by 8 bases and J by 6 bases; unmatched bases: 7. Germline V gene sequence: CDR1 WSHSY, CDR2 SAAADI. The CDR3 length is 13 residues. CDR3 sequence (DNA): TGCGCCAGCGGTCCAGCGGGAAGCAATGAGCAGTTCTTC. This encodes CASGPAGSNEQFF.

This clonotype appeared a few times. The chain recombines TRBV4-2 with TRBJ2-5, with 7 positions matching TRBD2. The CDR3 runs to 17 residues. Germline V gene sequence: CDR1 LGHNA, CDR2 YNFKEQ. With V trimmed by 0 bases and J by 2 bases, 9 bases remained unmatched. The CDR3 loop reads CASSQDIYSGAQETQYF. As DNA, the CDR3 is TGTGCCAGCAGCCAAGACATCTACAGCGGGGCGCAAGAGACCCAGTACTTC.

This rearrangement joins TRBV2 to TRBJ2-3, with D unclear. The CDR3 has 14 residues. V lost 5 bases, J lost 3 bases, and 12 bases lay in between. Germline V gene sequence: CDR1 SNHLY, CDR2 FYNNEI. The CDR3 bases are TGTGCCAGCAGTCAGGCCCGGGTGACAGATACGCAGTATTTT. It translates to CASSQARVTDTQYF. Complete variable domain (other parts from reference TRBV2 and TRBJ2-3): EPEVTQTPSHQVTQMGQEVILRCVPISNHLYFYWYRQILGQKVEFLVSFYNNEISEKSEIFDDQFSVERPDGSNFTLKIRSTKLEDSAMYFCASSQARVTDTQYFGPGTRLTVL.

This sequence joins TRBV30 and TRBJ2-7; 7 bases agree with TRBD2. With 2 bases clipped from V and 2 bases from J, the junction kept 6 bases outside the gene matches. The germline CDR1 and CDR2 sequences are GTSNPN and SVGIG (reference sequence). The CDR3 contains 14 residues. The CDR3 sequence: CAWSQASGAYEQYF. As DNA, the CDR3 is TGTGCCTGGAGTCAGGCTAGCGGCGCCTACGAGCAGTACTTC. Together with reference TRBV30 and TRBJ2-7, the CDR3 gives the full variable domain: SQTIHQWPATLVQPVGSPLSLECTVEGTSNPNLYWYRQAAGRGLQLLFYSVGIGQISSEVPQNLSASRPQDRQFILSSKKLLLSDSGFYLCAWSQASGAYEQYFGPGTRLTVT.

V and J are TRBV4-3 and TRBJ2-1; no clear D gene. CDR1 is LGHNA, CDR2 YSLEER, per germline. Trimming removed 2 bases at V and 7 bases at J, with 9 bases between. The CDR3 loop spans 13 amino acids. CDR3 amino acids: CASSQKGPNEQFF. CDR3 in DNA: TGCGCCAGCAGCCAAAAGGGCCCTAATGAGCAGTTCTTC.

The rearrangement uses TRBV30 and TRBJ1-1; the D is unclear. Trimming left V 3 bases short and J 6 bases short, with 14 bases between. The germline CDR1 and CDR2 sequences are GTSNPN and SVGIG (reference sequence). The CDR3 is 13 amino acids. The CDR3 DNA is TGTGCCTGGAGCCCAGCAGTAGTCTCTGAAGCTTTCTTT. Translated, it gives CAWSPAVVSEAFF.

CDR3 sequence reads: CASVPYSGTRGETQYF. Written as DNA, the CDR3 is TGTGCCAGCGTGCCTTACTCGGGAACCCGAGGGGAGACCCAGTACTTC. V usage is TRBV6-1 and J usage is TRBJ2-7; D might be TRBD2 (5 bases). The J call may be wrong; the DNA end is better matched by TRBJ2-5. The germline V gene has CDR1 MNHNS and CDR2 SASEGT. The CDR3 contains 16 residues.

This chain connects TRBV20-1 to TRBJ1-4; D possibly corresponds to TRBD1 (5 bases). Germline loops: CDR1 DFQATT, CDR2 SNEGSKA (reference sequence). The CDR3 has 15 amino acids. Trimming removed 1 base at V and 8 bases at J, with 17 bases between. The CDR3 DNA sequence: TGCAGTGCTAGAGGCGCCGGTGGGGGAGTAGAAAAACTGTTTTTT. Translation: CSARGAGGGVEKLFF.

The chain is built from TRBV6-1 and TRBJ1-2; 8 bases align to TRBD1. Trimming took 8 bases from V and 4 from J; bases not matched to a gene: 9. Germline CDR1 reads MNHNS; CDR2 reads SASEGT. The CDR3 is 14 residues long. The CDR3 loop reads CASSETGEVYGYTF. CDR3 in DNA: TGTGCCAGCTCGGAGACAGGGGAGGTCTATGGCTACACCTTC.

V and J are TRBV5-1 and TRBJ2-7; D is perhaps TRBD1 or TRBD2 (5 bases each). The V end lost 3 bases, the J end lost 6 bases, and 13 bases lay between the germline ends. CDR1 SGHRS and CDR2 YFSETQ come from the germline V gene. This CDR3 is 13 amino acids long. CDR3 in amino acids: CASSSRDRFEQYF. The CDR3 DNA reads TGCGCCAGCAGCTCCCGGGACCGCTTCGAGCAGTACTTC.

This chain joins TRBV28 and TRBJ2-3, with D tentatively TRBD1 (6 bases). This CDR3 comprises 17 residues. Germline-derived CDR1 and CDR2 are MDHEN and SYDVKM. Trimming removed 4 bases at V and 6 bases at J, with 23 bases between. CDR3 in amino acids: CASSSAQGFRFHDTQYF. Written as DNA, the CDR3 is TGTGCCAGCAGTTCAGCACAGGGTTTCCGCTTCCACGATACGCAGTATTTT.

This chain links TRBV7-2 with TRBJ1-6, with TRBD1 matching over 7 bases. CDR3 length: 15 residues. CDR1 and CDR2 from the germline V gene are SGHTA and FQGNSA. Trimming at V came to 5 bases and at J to 7 bases, leaving 8 bases not matched to a gene. The CDR3 reads CASSPPRGPNSPLHF. DNA of the CDR3: TGTGCCAGCAGCCCGCCGAGGGGGCCCAATTCACCCCTCCACTTT.

This chain connects TRBV27 to TRBJ2-1, with D tentatively TRBD2 (5 bases). Germline CDR1 MNHEY, CDR2 SMNVEV (reference sequence). This CDR3 is built from 14 residues. The V and J ends lost 10 bases and 0 bases respectively, with 13 bases between them. CDR3 amino acids: CATRGLDSYNEQFF. The CDR3 DNA is TGTGCCACCCGCGGACTCGACTCCTACAATGAGCAGTTCTTC.